A single sample is the source of the 27 T cell receptor beta chains below, sequenced in a study of cytomegalovirus exposure and HLA in healthy donors (TCRdb year 2017). Receptor amplification or capture employed the immunoSEQ multiplex PCR assay. For the multiplex PCR, a mixture combining 60 forward primers for TCR Vbeta segments and 13 reverse primers for TCR Jbeta segments was used. TCRdb's version of the immuneACCESS table is confined to in-frame rearrangements and falls short of the full clone set. An unresolved V gene accounts for under half of the shortfall where checked; the remainder is of unknown origin. The sample table includes around 52,000 clones. The ten largest clonotypes hold roughly 11% of the sample. Sequencing was done on a sample of PBMCs. These receptors originate from a woman aged 45-60 years in good health and CMV-seropositive.

About this clone: The junction departs from the called germline gene at one end, perhaps through a read error. The V call is TRBV18, the J call TRBJ1-1; maybe TRBD1 (5 bases). Germline V CDR1 and CDR2: KGHSH, LQKENI. The CDR3 sequence is 13 residues long. The CDR3: CASSDVGATEDFF. The CDR3, as DNA: TGTGCCAGCTCCGACGTTGGGGCCACTGAAGATTTCTTT.

The chain joins TRBV15 to TRBJ1-4; 7 nucleotides align to TRBD1. CDR3 length: 14 amino acids. CDR1 LNHNV and CDR2 YYDKDF come from the germline V gene (reference sequence). V was clipped by 5 bases and J by 8 bases; unmatched bases: 8. This CDR3 is CATSFQDRTEKLFF. The CDR3 region has the DNA TGTGCCACCAGCTTCCAGGACAGGACAGAAAAACTGTTTTTT.

The CDR3 sequence is CASSLRLAGNYEQYF. The CDR3 coding sequence is TGCGCCAGCAGCTTAAGACTAGCGGGGAACTACGAGCAGTACTTC. The chain employs TRBV5-1 and TRBJ2-7, with TRBD2 matching 11 bases. V trimming: 2 bases; J trimming: 3 bases; junction bases outside the gene matches: 4. Germline values: CDR1 SGHRS, CDR2 YFSETQ. This CDR3 has 15 residues.

The rearrangement links TRBV27 to TRBJ2-5, with 9 nucleotides matching TRBD2. The DNA end is a closer match to TRBJ2-7, so the J assignment may be wrong. This CDR3 has 13 amino acids. Germline lookup yields CDR1 MNHEY and CDR2 SMNVEV (reference sequence). The DNA for the CDR3 is TGTGCCAGCAGTACGACTAGCGGCTACGAGCAGTACTTC. Translation gives CASSTTSGYEQYF.

The chain joins TRBV7-9 to TRBJ1-2; 7 nucleotides align to TRBD1. CDR3 length equals 15 residues. In germline, CDR1 is SEHNR, CDR2 FQNEAQ (reference sequence). V dropped 5 bases and J dropped 1; count of bases not matched to a gene: 7. The CDR3 sequence is CASSLDRVLNYGYTF. CDR3 in DNA: TGTGCCAGCAGCCTTGACAGGGTCCTTAACTATGGCTACACCTTC.

This chain links TRBV15 with TRBJ2-2, with 10 bases fitting TRBD1. Germline V gives CDR1 LNHNV, CDR2 YYDKDF (reference sequence). J lost 4 bases, V lost 2 bases, and 7 bases had no gene match. The CDR3 is 17 residues long. The CDR3 protein is CATSRPRTGGFTGELFF. The CDR3 DNA sequence: TGTGCCACCAGCAGACCAAGGACAGGGGGTTTCACCGGGGAGCTGTTTTTT.

The chain couples TRBV27 to TRBJ1-5, with 9 bases matching TRBD1. The germline V gene encodes CDR1 MNHEY and CDR2 SMNVEV (reference sequence). J gave up 9 bases and V 7 bases, and 4 bases lay outside the gene matches. The CDR3 loop spans 12 amino acids. CDR3: CASKTGGRPQHF. In nucleotides, the CDR3 is TGTGCCAGCAAAACAGGGGGCAGGCCCCAGCATTTT.

The rearrangement joins TRBV4-1 to TRBJ1-4; 8 nucleotides agree with TRBD1. Germline trimming cut 4 bases from V and 7 bases from J; bases unmatched to any gene: 5. Germline V gene lookup returns CDR1 MGHRA and CDR2 YSYEKL. The CDR3 consists of 14 residues. CDR3 coding DNA: TGCGCCAGCAGCCCCCAGACAGGGGCTGAAAAACTGTTTTTT. Encoded protein: CASSPQTGAEKLFF.

The chain uses TRBV18 and TRBJ1-1, with 9 bases matching TRBD1. CDR1 and CDR2 (germline): KGHSH, LQKENI. There are 16 residues in the CDR3. The V and J ends lost 4 bases and 0 bases, in that order; junction bases with no gene match: 6. The CDR3 protein is CASSRSGQGVNTEAFF. The CDR3 coding sequence is TGTGCCAGCTCACGCTCGGGACAGGGCGTGAACACTGAAGCTTTCTTT.

This sequence joins TRBV7-2 and TRBJ1-6, with 7 bases matching TRBD1. This CDR3 is 14 amino acids long. Germline CDR1 reads SGHTA; CDR2 reads FQGNSA. With 8 bases clipped from V and 6 bases from J, the junction kept 7 bases outside the gene matches. CDR3 sequence reads: CASHPGQLNSPLHF. CDR3 bases: TGTGCCAGCCACCCGGGACAGCTTAATTCACCCCTCCACTTT.

The chain combines TRBV4-1 with TRBJ2-3, with 10 nucleotides matching TRBD2. J was trimmed by 2 bases and V by 1 base; bases with no gene match: 3. This CDR3 region has 16 residues. Germline V gene lookup returns CDR1 MGHRA and CDR2 YSYEKL. The CDR3 nucleotides are TGCGCCAGCAGCCAAGTCGGACTAGCGGACACAGATACGCAGTATTTT. It is translated as CASSQVGLADTDTQYF.

J is TRBJ1-1 and V is TRBV11-2, with D possibly being TRBD1 (5 bases). This CDR3 contains 15 residues. Germline V gene lookup returns CDR1 SGHAT and CDR2 FQNNGV. V was cut by 1 base and J by 4 bases, with 13 bases left in between. The CDR3 region is CASSLVLSRGTEAFF. CDR3 in DNA: TGTGCCAGCAGCTTAGTATTATCAAGGGGCACTGAAGCTTTCTTT.

The J gene is TRBJ2-2, the V gene TRBV5-1; D unclear. Trimming removed 1 base at V and 2 bases at J, with 9 bases between. CDR1 and CDR2 from the germline V gene are SGHRS and YFSETQ. CDR3 size: 15 residues. This CDR3 reads CASSLSLYNTGELFF. The CDR3 DNA follows: TGCGCCAGCAGCTTGAGTCTATACAACACCGGGGAGCTGTTTTTT.

The chain uses TRBV25-1 and TRBJ1-1; tentative D call: TRBD1 (5 bases). Trimming pared 1 base from V and 5 bases from J, leaving 17 bases between. Germline CDR1 is MGHDK and CDR2 is SYGVNS. The CDR3 consists of 16 residues. CDR3 nucleotides: TGTGCCAGCAGTGAATCGGCAGGCAGGGTTTGGACTGAAGCTTTCTTT. Amino acids: CASSESAGRVWTEAFF. The whole variable domain, remainder taken from reference TRBV25-1 and TRBJ1-1, is EADIYQTPRYLVIGTGKKITLECSQTMGHDKMYWYQQDPGMELHLIHYSYGVNSTEKGDLSSESTVSRIRTEHFPLTLESARPSHTSQYLCASSESAGRVWTEAFFGQGTRLTVV.

The chain uses TRBV5-5 and TRBJ2-7; no clear D gene. There are 14 residues in the CDR3. V dropped 6 bases and J dropped 1 base, with 14 bases sitting between them. Germline-derived CDR1 and CDR2 are SGHKS and YYEKEE (reference sequence). The CDR3, as DNA: TGTGCCAGCATCCACCCTGGCACGTCCTACGAGCAGTACTTC. As protein: CASIHPGTSYEQYF.

The chain links TRBV2 to TRBJ1-6; TRBD1 is a possible D gene (5 bases). The CDR3 is made up of 14 amino acids. Trimming pared 4 bases from V and 7 bases from J, leaving 11 bases between. The germline CDR1 and CDR2 sequences are SNHLY and FYNNEI. As DNA, the CDR3 is TGTGCCAGCAGTGGGCAGGGTGGAAATTCACCCCTCCACTTT. Protein: CASSGQGGNSPLHF.

The chain is built from TRBV15 and TRBJ1-3; D is ambiguous. The CDR3 consists of 16 residues. The V gene lost 0 bases and the J gene lost 4 bases, with 13 bases spanning the gap. The germline CDR1 and CDR2 sequences are LNHNV and YYDKDF (reference sequence). CDR3 sequence: CATSREGGSVGNTIYF. In DNA form, the CDR3 reads TGTGCCACCAGCAGAGAGGGAGGTTCGGTAGGAAACACCATATATTTT.

This CDR3 is CASSSQPGHFYGYTF. The CDR3 DNA reads TGTGCCAGCAGCTCACAGCCGGGACACTTCTATGGCTACACCTTC. V gene TRBV7-2 combines with J gene TRBJ1-2; D possibly corresponds to TRBD1 (6 bases). The germline V gene has CDR1 SGHTA and CDR2 FQGNSA. V shed 4 bases and J shed 4 bases, with 16 bases lying between them. The CDR3 consists of 15 residues. Supplemented by reference TRBV7-2 and TRBJ1-2, the full variable domain reads GAGVSQSPSNKVTEKGKDVELRCDPISGHTALYWYRQSLGQGLEFLIYFQGNSAPDKSGLPSDRFSAERTGGSVSTLTIQRTQQEDSAVYLCASSSQPGHFYGYTFGSGTRLTVV.

The V call is TRBV28, the J call TRBJ2-5; the match to TRBD2 covers 8 bases. The CDR3 sequence is 16 residues long. Germline lookup yields CDR1 MDHEN and CDR2 SYDVKM. V gave up 5 bases and J gave up 5 bases; unmatched junction bases: 13. CDR3 bases: TGTGCCAGCAGTCCACAATTAGCGGGAAGGAGGGAGACCCAGTACTTC. Translated, it gives CASSPQLAGRRETQYF.

The chain employs TRBV9 and TRBJ2-2; tentatively, D is TRBD2 (5 bases). Germline CDR1 and CDR2: SGDLS and YYNGEE. The CDR3 consists of 17 residues. Trimming took 4 bases from V and 1 from J, leaving 17 bases between them. The CDR3 reads CASSPSISGVNTGELFF. As DNA, the CDR3 is TGTGCCAGCAGCCCCAGTATAAGCGGAGTGAACACCGGGGAGCTGTTTTTT.

This chain uses TRBV28 with TRBJ1-2, with 7 bases lining up with TRBD1. V shed 3 bases and J 7 bases; nucleotides not matched to a gene: 2. There are 12 residues in the CDR3. Germline CDR1 reads MDHEN; CDR2 reads SYDVKM. In DNA form, the CDR3 reads TGTGCCAGCAGTTTTTCAGGGGGTGGCTACACCTTC. It yields the protein CASSFSGGGYTF.

This chain uses TRBV25-1 with TRBJ2-5; D might be TRBD2 (5 bases). The CDR3 runs 16 residues. Germline assignment: CDR1 MGHDK and CDR2 SYGVNS. The V gene lost 1 base and the J gene lost 1 base, with 13 bases spanning the gap. The CDR3: CASSESSGPGQETQYF. CDR3 sequence (DNA): TGTGCCAGCAGTGAATCGAGCGGCCCGGGCCAAGAGACCCAGTACTTC.

The chain has TRBV7-2 and TRBJ2-3; D call uncertain. The CDR3 has 14 residues. Germline CDR1 and CDR2: SGHTA and FQGNSA. V lost 1 base, J lost 0 bases, and 5 bases lay in between. As DNA, the CDR3 is TGTGCCAGCAGCTTAGACTATAGCACAGATACGCAGTATTTT. Translated, it gives CASSLDYSTDTQYF.

The CDR3 loop reads CASSSSSYEQYF. Here the CDR3 DNA reads TGTGCCAGCAGTTCCAGCTCCTACGAGCAGTACTTC. The rearrangement joins TRBV7-6 to TRBJ2-7; D uncertain. In germline, CDR1 is SGHVS, CDR2 FNYEAQ. The CDR3 consists of 12 residues. V lost 6 bases and J 0 bases, leaving 6 bases between the germline ends.

This chain connects TRBV29-1 to TRBJ2-1; 7 bases are shared with TRBD2. This CDR3 contains 12 residues. CDR1 is SQVTM, CDR2 ANQGSEA, per germline. V dropped 4 bases and J dropped 7; count of bases not matched to a gene: 4. The DNA of the CDR3 is TGCAGCGTTGGGCCAGCGGGGAATGAGCAGTTCTTC. It encodes CSVGPAGNEQFF.

The CDR3 loop is CASSPTPGQGENGYTF. CDR3 coding DNA: TGTGCCAGCAGCCCCACCCCAGGACAGGGGGAGAATGGCTACACCTTC. The J gene is TRBJ1-2, the V gene TRBV6-6; 10 bases align to TRBD1. The CDR3 sequence is 16 residues long. J lost 6 bases, V lost 6 bases, and 13 bases had no gene match. Looked up from germline, CDR1 is MNHNY and CDR2 is SVGAGI (reference sequence).

The chain is built from TRBV28 and TRBJ2-5, with TRBD2 matching over 7 bases. The CDR3 runs 13 residues. The V and J ends lost 7 bases and 5 bases, in that order; junction bases with no gene match: 7. Looked up from germline, CDR1 is MDHEN and CDR2 is SYDVKM. The CDR3 DNA reads TGTGCCAGCACCTCGACTAGCTGGGAGACCCAGTACTTC. It yields the protein CASTSTSWETQYF.